These 28 T cell receptor beta chains were sequenced from one sample in a study of cytomegalovirus exposure and HLA in healthy donors. 13 Jbeta primers and 60 Vbeta primers were used for the PCR. Assay: immunoSEQ multiplex PCR; the TCRdb copy retains only in-frame clones and omits some. The sample includes about 120,000 clones, approximately 80% of them seen just once. The specimen was PBMCs. These receptors were taken from a man aged 18 to 35 in good health and CMV-seropositive.

The V and J genes are TRBV27 and TRBJ2-7, with D possibly matching TRBD1 (6 bases). V lost 2 bases and J 0 bases, leaving 17 bases between the germline ends. The CDR3 covers 17 residues. The V gene's germline CDR1 is MNHEY and CDR2 SMNVEV (reference sequence). DNA of the CDR3: TGTGCCAGCAGTTTAGCTTTGGGGGCAGGGAGCTCCTACGAGCAGTACTTC. Protein: CASSLALGAGSSYEQYF.

The V call is TRBV29-1, the J call TRBJ1-2; tentatively, D is TRBD1 (5 bases). The CDR3 loop spans 13 amino acids. The V and J ends lost 3 bases and 9 bases respectively, with 17 bases between them. CDR1 and CDR2 from the germline V gene are SQVTM and ANQGSEA. The CDR3 bases are TGCAGCGTTGATGAGAGTGGGGCAAATCGCTACACCTTC. This sequence encodes CSVDESGANRYTF.

This clone showed up just once. The chain carries TRBV25-1 and TRBJ1-4, with TRBD1 as a possible D gene (5 bases). The CDR3 length is 16 residues. V was cut by 3 bases and J by 0 bases, with 11 bases left in between. Germline lookup yields CDR1 MGHDK and CDR2 SYGVNS. Written as DNA, the CDR3 is TGTGCCAGCAGTGAGGGACTCTTCGCAACTAATGAAAAACTGTTTTTT. Its protein product is CASSEGLFATNEKLFF.

This chain connects TRBV29-1 to TRBJ1-5; D call uncertain. Germline V gives CDR1 SQVTM, CDR2 ANQGSEA. Between the trimmed V and J ends, which lost 8 bases and 2 bases, there was a span of 7 bases. The length of the CDR3 is 11 residues. The chain's CDR3 is CSPRGNQPQHF. In DNA, the CDR3 is TGCAGCCCCCGGGGCAATCAGCCCCAGCATTTT.

The chain links TRBV18 to TRBJ2-1, with 11 nucleotides matching TRBD2. The CDR3 contains 15 residues. Germline trimming cut 5 bases from V and 4 bases from J; bases unmatched to any gene: 4. Germline CDR1 is KGHSH and CDR2 is LQKENI. Written as DNA, the CDR3 is TGTGCCAGCTCAGCTAGCGGGGGGATATACAATGAGCAGTTCTTC. Encoded protein: CASSASGGIYNEQFF.

The CDR3, as DNA: TGCGCCAGCAGCCCGGGACAGGGGGAAGAGACCCAGTACTTC. Translation gives CASSPGQGEETQYF. The genes are TRBV5-1 and TRBJ2-5, with 11 positions matching TRBD1. This CDR3 spans 14 amino acids. Trimming cost V 4 bases and J 3 bases; bases outside gene matches: 2. Germline V lookup: CDR1 SGHRS, CDR2 YFSETQ.

This chain connects TRBV5-1 to TRBJ1-1; D unclear. This CDR3 comprises 15 residues. CDR1 and CDR2 (germline): SGHRS, YFSETQ. V was clipped by 2 bases and J by 4 bases, with 15 bases between them. The CDR3 DNA sequence: TGCGCCAGCAGCTTAAACTCCGGGAGGAGCACTGAAGCTTTCTTT. Residues: CASSLNSGRSTEAFF.

This clone was found once. This sequence joins TRBV7-8 and TRBJ1-2; D gene ambiguous. The V gene's germline CDR1 is SGHVS and CDR2 FQNEAQ. V shed 3 bases and J shed 4 bases, with 9 bases lying between them. CDR3 length equals 13 residues. CDR3 residues: CASSFGSTYGYTF. The DNA for the CDR3 is TGTGCCAGCAGCTTTGGCAGTACCTATGGCTACACCTTC.

The rearrangement links TRBV30 to TRBJ2-7; 7 bases map to TRBD1. J gave up 0 bases and V 4 bases, and 3 bases lay outside the gene matches. CDR3 length: 13 amino acids. Germline V lookup: CDR1 GTSNPN, CDR2 SVGIG (reference sequence). The CDR3, as DNA: TGTGCCTGGATCAGGGACAGCTCCTACGAGCAGTACTTC. This gives the protein CAWIRDSSYEQYF.

The chain combines TRBV7-6 with TRBJ2-1; perhaps TRBD2 as D (6 bases). V was trimmed by 1 base and J by 10 bases, leaving 14 bases between them. Looked up from germline, CDR1 is SGHVS and CDR2 is FNYEAQ. This CDR3 has 14 residues. CDR3 DNA: TGTGCCAGCAGCTTAGGTTCAGTAGCGGTAGAGCAGTTCTTC. Encoded protein: CASSLGSVAVEQFF.

This clone was recorded once. This rearrangement joins TRBV27 to TRBJ1-1; TRBD1 matches at 7 bases. Trimming cost V 5 bases and J 10 bases; bases outside gene matches: 7. CDR3 length: 12 residues. From germline, CDR1 is MNHEY and CDR2 SMNVEV (reference sequence). This CDR3 reads CASSTQGVGAFF. CDR3 nucleotide sequence: TGTGCCAGCAGTACTCAGGGGGTTGGAGCTTTCTTT.

Worth noting for this clone: One end of the junction fails to match germline, which may point to a read error. In the same sample, other DNA sequences code for this CDR3. The chain joins TRBV2 to TRBJ1-1; tentatively, D is TRBD1 (5 bases). Germline V gene data show CDR1 as SNHLY and CDR2 as FYNNEI. The CDR3 runs 14 residues. CDR3: CASTLGQMNTEAFF. The CDR3 DNA follows: TGTGCCAGCACCCTGGGGCAGATGAACACTGAGGCTTTCTTT.

This chain joins TRBV18 and TRBJ2-1, with TRBD1 matching 11 bases. Germline V gives CDR1 KGHSH, CDR2 LQKENI. This CDR3 spans 17 amino acids. Germline trimming cut 3 bases from V and 5 bases from J; bases unmatched to any gene: 9. The CDR3 nucleotides are TGTGCCAGCTCACCCCGGGACAGGGGGAATGGGCACAATGAGCAGTTCTTC. It encodes CASSPRDRGNGHNEQFF.

CDR3 sequence: CASSPGQGFQETQYF. The CDR3 nucleotides are TGTGCCAGCAGCCCCGGACAGGGTTTTCAGGAGACCCAGTACTTC. The chain has TRBV6-1 and TRBJ2-5; 8 positions match TRBD1. The CDR3 covers 15 residues. Germline CDR1 reads MNHNS; CDR2 reads SASEGT. V was clipped by 6 bases and J by 5 bases; unmatched bases: 11.

The chain uses TRBV9 and TRBJ2-3; possible D gene TRBD2, 5 bases. Germline CDR1 is SGDLS and CDR2 is YYNGEE. Trimming shortened V by 6 bases and J by 0 bases, and 14 bases separated the two germline ends. CDR3 length: 15 residues. The chain's CDR3 is CASNPGVASTDTQYF. In DNA form, the CDR3 reads TGTGCCAGCAACCCCGGAGTAGCGAGCACAGATACGCAGTATTTT.

The rearrangement links TRBV6-1 to TRBJ2-3, with 12 bases aligning to TRBD2. Germline CDR1 and CDR2: MNHNS and SASEGT. The CDR3 sequence is 15 residues long. Trimming removed 6 bases from V and 4 bases from J; junction bases left unmatched: 5. The CDR3 DNA follows: TGTGCCAGCAGGGGACTAGCGGGTAGCGCAGATACGCAGTATTTT. Translation gives CASRGLAGSADTQYF.

This chain connects TRBV19 to TRBJ1-5; 9 positions agree with TRBD1. The CDR3 totals 14 residues. Germline CDR1 LNHDA, CDR2 SQIVND (reference sequence). V was clipped by 8 bases and J by 5 bases; unmatched bases: 7. CDR3 sequence: CASSRDRVYQPQHF. DNA of the CDR3: TGTGCCAGTTCCAGGGACAGGGTGTATCAGCCCCAGCATTTT.

The chain is built from TRBV5-6 and TRBJ2-3, with a tentative D call TRBD2 (5 bases). V was pared by 4 bases and J by 0 bases, with 9 bases between. Germline V gene lookup returns CDR1 SGHDT and CDR2 YYEEEE. CDR3 size: 14 residues. The DNA of the CDR3 is TGTGCCAGCAGCACGGGGTATAGCACAGATACGCAGTATTTT. Amino acids: CASSTGYSTDTQYF.

The chain has TRBV5-1 and TRBJ1-4; D possibly corresponds to TRBD1 (6 bases). With 3 bases removed from V and 7 bases from J, the gap between germline ends came to 16 bases. CDR3 length equals 15 residues. Germline V gene data show CDR1 as SGHRS and CDR2 as YFSETQ. The CDR3 DNA reads as TGCGCCAGCAGCTCGGATATGGTAGGGGGTGAAAAACTGTTTTTT. Translation gives CASSSDMVGGEKLFF.

The genes are TRBV6-9 and TRBJ2-7; 8 positions agree with TRBD1. The V gene's germline CDR1 is MNHGY and CDR2 SVAAGI. The CDR3 runs 15 residues. V was clipped by 6 bases and J by 3 bases; unmatched bases: 10. The DNA of the CDR3 is TGTGCCAGCAGCCTCGACAGGGGACCAGACTACGAGCAGTACTTC. As protein: CASSLDRGPDYEQYF.

The chain couples TRBV9 to TRBJ2-1; 15 positions match TRBD2. The germline CDR1 and CDR2 sequences are SGDLS and YYNGEE. Trimming removed 1 base from V and 4 bases from J; junction bases left unmatched: 15. The CDR3 loop spans 21 amino acids. The CDR3 protein is CASSVPRTSGREPEIYNEQFF. The CDR3, as DNA: TGTGCCAGCAGCGTACCCCGGACTAGCGGGAGGGAGCCCGAAATTTACAATGAGCAGTTCTTC.

This clone has only a few counts. The V and J genes are TRBV5-1 and TRBJ2-3; 7 bases are a match to TRBD2. V was clipped by 4 bases and J by 6 bases; unmatched bases: 2. From germline, CDR1 is SGHRS and CDR2 YFSETQ. There are 12 residues in the CDR3. CDR3 sequence (DNA): TGCGCCAGCAGCGCGGGGGAGGATACGCAGTATTTT. Protein product: CASSAGEDTQYF.

This clone showed up just a few times. The chain joins TRBV25-1 to TRBJ2-3; TRBD2 agrees at 13 bases. The CDR3 covers 17 residues. Germline lookup yields CDR1 MGHDK and CDR2 SYGVNS. V was clipped by 3 bases and J by 2 bases; unmatched bases: 5. The CDR3 protein is CASSDSGLAGLTDTQYF. The CDR3, as DNA: TGTGCCAGCAGTGACTCGGGACTAGCGGGACTCACAGATACGCAGTATTTT.

The chain combines TRBV10-3 with TRBJ2-1; D might be TRBD2 (6 bases). Trimming took off 3 bases at V and 5 bases at J, with 8 bases between the two ends. Per the germline V gene, CDR1 is ENHRY and CDR2 is SYGVKD. The CDR3 sequence is 13 residues long. The CDR3 DNA follows: TGTGCCATCAGTGAATCGGGGGACAATGAGCAGTTCTTC. Protein product: CAISESGDNEQFF.

The V gene is TRBV5-4, the J gene TRBJ2-7, with 15 bases identical to TRBD2. The V gene's germline CDR1 is SGHNT and CDR2 YYREEE (reference sequence). This CDR3 is 17 amino acids long. V trimming: 0 bases; J trimming: 3 bases; junction bases outside the gene matches: 4. The CDR3 nucleotides are TGTGCCAGCAGCTTGGCGGGACTAGCGGGGGGACTCTACGAGCAGTACTTC. It yields the protein CASSLAGLAGGLYEQYF.

CDR3 coding DNA: TGTGCCAGCAGTCCCACTGGGACAGTTTATAATTCACCCCTCCACTTT. It translates to CASSPTGTVYNSPLHF. J is TRBJ1-6 and V is TRBV28, with 7 positions matching TRBD1. Trimming took 5 bases from V and 4 from J; bases not matched to a gene: 8. This CDR3 spans 16 amino acids. Germline loops: CDR1 MDHEN, CDR2 SYDVKM.

The J gene is TRBJ1-5, the V gene TRBV15; D possibly corresponds to TRBD1 (6 bases). Per the germline V gene, CDR1 is LNHNV and CDR2 is YYDKDF (reference sequence). The V gene lost 5 bases and the J gene lost 0 bases, with 17 bases spanning the gap. The CDR3 totals 17 residues. Written as DNA, the CDR3 is TGTGCCACCAGCCCGATTAGGGGGACCTATAGCAATCAGCCCCAGCATTTT. Protein sequence: CATSPIRGTYSNQPQHF.

This rearrangement joins TRBV6-1 to TRBJ1-3; TRBD1 is a possible D gene (6 bases). V lost 4 bases and J 7 bases, leaving 23 bases between the germline ends. The germline gives CDR1 MNHNS, CDR2 SASEGT. The CDR3 loop spans 17 amino acids. The CDR3 DNA sequence: TGTGCCAGCAGTGCCCTCCTTACGGGACATAGAGGGAACACCATATATTTT. Encoded protein: CASSALLTGHRGNTIYF.